The clone carrying this T cell receptor beta chain has a single count. The antigen remains unidentified. This sample is drawn from a study of T cells after posttransplantation cyclophosphamide. Generated by immunoSEQ multiplex PCR, the TCRdb table keeps only in-frame clones and is missing some. The sample has roughly 4,600 clones; 75% to 85% are singletons. Trimming cost V 0 bases and J 3 bases; bases outside gene matches: 4. This CDR3 region has 16 residues. Germline V lookup: CDR1 SGHRS, CDR2 YFSETQ. A marrow graft followed busulfan-fludarabine conditioning, with cyclophosphamide on days +3 and +4. Whole-study findings and limits: Tissue-infiltrating T cells from skin or gut overlapped little with blood T cells.

The specimen comprised PBMCs, sampled after allogeneic stem cell transplant with posttransplant cyclophosphamide. This chain joins TRBV5-1 and TRBJ2-2; the match to TRBD2 covers 8 bases. The clonotype was recovered from a male patient between 40 and 49 years old who received an allogeneic stem cell transplant from a related donor, was CMV-positive, and had acute and chronic GVHD. Some of the T cells may derive from the graft donor. The CDR3 reads CASSLGAGVDTGELFF. DNA for the CDR3: TGCGCCAGCAGCTTGGGAGCGGGGGTAGACACCGGGGAGCTGTTTTTT.